This entry lists 18 T cell receptor beta chains sequenced from one sample in a study of identical twins. TCRdb recomputed calls from the 5' RACE reads with MiXCR, one row per CDR3 protein. The data contain 600,000 to 800,000 distinct CDR3 sequences, 20% to 25% of them singletons. This sample also belongs to another study, concerning T cells expressing NK-cell markers.

Sequenced input: PBMCs. The receptor source for this set is a woman between 18 and 29 years old in good health.

This CDR3 is CAWSVGSDTQYF. The CDR3 DNA sequence: TGTGCCTGGAGTGTCGGCTCGGATACGCAGTATTTT. V usage is TRBV30 and J usage is TRBJ2-3; D is ambiguous. V lost 0 bases, J lost 6 bases, and 7 bases lay in between. CDR3 length: 12 amino acids. CDR1 is GTSNPN, CDR2 SVGIG, per germline (reference sequence). Combining the CDR3 with reference TRBV30 and TRBJ2-3 gives the whole variable domain SQTIHQWPATLVQPVGSPLSLECTVEGTSNPNLYWYRQAAGRGLQLLFYSVGIGQISSEVPQNLSASRPQDRQFILSSKKLLLSDSGFYLCAWSVGSDTQYFGPGTRLTVL.

The chain couples TRBV7-9 to TRBJ1-2; D uncertain. V lost 7 bases and J lost 12, with 18 bases in between. This CDR3 is 12 amino acids long. Germline CDR1 and CDR2: SEHNR and FQNEAQ (reference sequence). As DNA, the CDR3 is TGTGCCAGCACCTTTGGGGATGGACTGCACACCTTC. It codes for CASTFGDGLHTF. The whole variable domain, filled in from reference TRBV7-9 and TRBJ1-2, reads DTGVSQNPRHKITKRGQNVTFRCDPISEHNRLYWYRQTLGQGPEFLTYFQNEAQLEKSRLLSDRFSAERPKGSFSTLEIQRTEQGDSAMYLCASTFGDGLHTFGSGTRLTVV.

This clonotype turned up a few times. The chain carries TRBV11-3 and TRBJ1-2, with TRBD1 identical over 8 bases. Germline V lookup: CDR1 SGHNT, CDR2 YENEEA. CDR3 length: 14 amino acids. Germline trimming cut 3 bases from V and 6 bases from J; bases unmatched to any gene: 6. The CDR3 coding sequence is TGTGCCAGCAGCTTCCAGGGGGCGCGTGATGGCTACACCTTC. Residues: CASSFQGARDGYTF.

The chain recombines TRBV6-2 or TRBV6-3 with TRBJ2-7; the match to TRBD1 covers 8 bases. Trimming at V came to 0 bases and at J to 6 bases, leaving 7 bases not matched to a gene. The germline V gene has CDR1 MNHEY and CDR2 SVGEGT. The CDR3 length is 15 residues. The CDR3 DNA reads TGTGCCAGCAGTTACTCCGGGACAGGCCCCGTCGAGCAGTACTTC. Protein product: CASSYSGTGPVEQYF.

This clonotype has only a few counts. This chain joins TRBV4-3 and TRBJ1-3; weak D call: TRBD1 (5 bases). The CDR3 totals 16 residues. Germline values: CDR1 LGHNA, CDR2 YSLEER. V dropped 0 bases and J dropped 4 bases, with 13 bases sitting between them. Written as DNA, the CDR3 is TGCGCCAGCAGCCAAGAAGGGGTAGTCGCCGGAAACACCATATATTTT. This gives the protein CASSQEGVVAGNTIYF.

This clonotype was seen more than once but under ten times. The V and J genes are TRBV7-9 and TRBJ2-1; D perhaps matches TRBD2 (5 bases). The CDR3 is 13 residues long. Trimming left V 4 bases short and J 8 bases short, with 12 bases between. The germline gives CDR1 SEHNR, CDR2 FQNEAQ (reference sequence). CDR3 protein: CASSSRSGYEQFF. In DNA, the CDR3 is TGTGCCAGCAGCTCGCGAAGCGGCTATGAGCAGTTCTTC.

This clonotype appeared many times. The rearrangement uses TRBV10-3 and TRBJ2-2; D is unclear. Germline CDR1 reads ENHRY; CDR2 reads SYGVKD. Between the trimmed V and J ends, which lost 6 bases and 1 base, there was a span of 9 bases. The CDR3 is made up of 14 amino acids. The CDR3, as DNA: TGTGCCATCAGCGATCCGAGGAACACCGGGGAGCTGTTTTTT. Amino acids: CAISDPRNTGELFF.

The table lists this clonotype with many counts. In nucleotides, the CDR3 is TGCGCCAGCAGCCAAGGACTAGCAGGGCCCGTCGGGACCTACGAGCAGTACTTC. Protein product: CASSQGLAGPVGTYEQYF. The V and J genes are TRBV4-3 and TRBJ2-7; 7 bases line up with TRBD2. CDR1 LGHNA and CDR2 YSLEER come from the germline V gene. The CDR3 runs 18 residues. With 1 base clipped from V and 2 bases from J, the junction kept 14 bases outside the gene matches.

In its sample, this clonotype was seen many times. The V gene is TRBV4-3, the J gene TRBJ2-2, with TRBD2 identical over 8 bases. The CDR3 loop spans 15 amino acids. The germline CDR1 and CDR2 sequences are LGHNA and YSLEER. V was pared by 2 bases and J by 7 bases, with 6 bases of the junction left unmatched. CDR3 DNA: TGCGCCAGCAGCCAAAAAGCGGGAGTCGGCGGGGAGCTGTTTTTT. Its protein product is CASSQKAGVGGELFF.

The CDR3 DNA follows: TGTGCCAGCAGCAAGGACGGGACAACCAACTATGGCTACACCTTC. This gives the protein CASSKDGTTNYGYTF. The rearrangement links TRBV5-6 to TRBJ1-2, with a tentative D call TRBD1 (6 bases). The CDR3 sequence is 15 residues long. V dropped 4 bases and J dropped 2 bases, with 15 bases sitting between them. Per germline, CDR1 SGHDT and CDR2 YYEEEE.

This CDR3 reads CASKLSSKGTQYF. The CDR3 region has the DNA TGTGCCAGCAAACTATCATCTAAAGGGACCCAGTACTTC. The genes are TRBV6-1 and TRBJ2-5; D remains unclear. From germline, CDR1 is MNHNS and CDR2 SASEGT. The CDR3 extends over 13 amino acids. With 7 bases removed from V and 7 bases from J, the gap between germline ends came to 16 bases.

This clonotype came up many times. The gene calls are TRBV20-1 and TRBJ2-1, with D perhaps assigned TRBD1 or TRBD2 (5 bases each). The V end was cut by 3 bases, the J end by 0 bases, with 12 bases between. CDR3 size: 15 residues. Germline assignment: CDR1 DFQATT and CDR2 SNEGSKA (reference sequence). For the CDR3, the DNA is TGCAGTGCTAGTTCGGGGCTAAGCTCCTACAATGAGCAGTTCTTC. Translated, it gives CSASSGLSSYNEQFF.

This clonotype has only a few counts. This chain joins TRBV12-3 or TRBV12-4 and TRBJ2-7; D might be TRBD2 (5 bases). With 3 bases removed from V and 3 bases from J, the gap between germline ends came to 15 bases. The CDR3 sequence is 15 residues long. CDR3 residues: CASSFLGKGDYEQYF. The CDR3 nucleotides are TGTGCCAGCAGTTTTCTCGGGAAGGGAGACTACGAGCAGTACTTC.

This chain connects TRBV20-1 to TRBJ2-3, with D tentatively TRBD2 (5 bases). This CDR3 has 15 residues. The germline V and J ends were trimmed by 3 bases and 1 base, with 14 bases remaining between them. The germline gives CDR1 DFQATT, CDR2 SNEGSKA (reference sequence). Here the CDR3 DNA reads TGCAGTGCTAGGATCGGGCTAGCTGGCACAGATACGCAGTATTTT. Protein product: CSARIGLAGTDTQYF.

The rearrangement links TRBV6-5 to TRBJ2-2, with TRBD2 matching 9 bases. The CDR3 has 16 residues. Per germline, CDR1 MNHEY and CDR2 SVGAGI. Germline trimming cut 2 bases from V and 6 bases from J; bases unmatched to any gene: 7. CDR3 region: CASSYPLAGGPGELFF. For the CDR3, the DNA is TGTGCCAGCAGTTACCCCCTTGCGGGGGGGCCCGGGGAGCTGTTTTTT.

This clonotype was counted a few times. The chain combines TRBV5-1 with TRBJ2-5, with a tentative D call TRBD2 (5 bases). The CDR3 runs to 14 residues. Trimming removed 4 bases at V and 1 base at J, with 11 bases between. Germline V gene data show CDR1 as SGHRS and CDR2 as YFSETQ. Here the CDR3 reads CASSPGRGQETQYF. The DNA of the CDR3 is TGCGCCAGCAGCCCCGGACGGGGCCAAGAGACCCAGTACTTC.

The V gene is TRBV29-1, the J gene TRBJ2-7; TRBD1 might be the D (5 bases). Trimming shortened V by 2 bases and J by 2 bases, and 10 bases separated the two germline ends. The germline gives CDR1 SQVTM, CDR2 ANQGSEA. This CDR3 is built from 13 residues. The CDR3 spells CSVEKDTPYEQYF. The DNA for the CDR3 is TGCAGCGTTGAAAAGGACACCCCCTACGAGCAGTACTTC.

V usage is TRBV29-1 and J usage is TRBJ2-6; D uncertain. Germline V gene sequence: CDR1 SQVTM, CDR2 ANQGSEA. The V and J ends lost 5 bases and 0 bases respectively, with 5 bases between them. CDR3 length equals 13 residues. The CDR3, as DNA: TGCAGCGTTCGATACTCTGGGGCCAACGTCCTGACTTTC. It yields the protein CSVRYSGANVLTF. The full variable domain, completed using reference TRBV29-1 and TRBJ2-6, is SAVISQKPSRDICQRGTSLTIQCQVDSQVTMMFWYRQQPGQSLTLIATANQGSEATYESGFVIDKFPISRPNLTFSTLTVSNMSPEDSSIYLCSVRYSGANVLTFGAGSRLTVL.